The T cell receptor beta chain described here comes from a study of CD8+ T cells in alopecia areata. Across the study: Treated individuals took tofacitinib by mouth, 5 to 10 mg twice daily.

Overall study findings and caveats: An increase in clonality over normal scalp was evident in lesional scalp, especially alopecia totalis/universalis.

Peripheral blood and lesional scalp punch biopsies came from alopecia areata patients. Extracted RNA was reverse transcribed, and the resulting cDNA served as sequencing template. TCRdb keeps only in-frame clones here, not all; method: immunoSEQ multiplex PCR. The sample includes about 91,000 clones, 40% to 45% of them seen just once. At least ten counts were recorded for this clone. What it binds is unknown. The sequence derives from a human donor with alopecia areata. Sequenced input: CD4+ T cells sorted from blood.

The CDR3 coding sequence is TGTGCCAGCAGCCGGGACCTCAGCACAGATACGCAGTATTTT. Protein sequence: CASSRDLSTDTQYF. This chain uses TRBV7-2 with TRBJ2-3; D assignment may be TRBD1 or TRBD2 (5 bases each). Germline assignment: CDR1 SGHTA and CDR2 FQGNSA. V lost 5 bases, J lost 0 bases, and 9 bases lay in between. The CDR3 is made up of 14 amino acids.